The present T cell receptor (beta chain) was sequenced within a study of identical twins. TCRdb re-called the 5' RACE reads with MiXCR, one entry per CDR3 protein. The sample lists 500,000 to 650,000 distinct CDR3 sequences, about 20% occurring once. The same sample was also studied in work on yellow fever vaccine responses in identical twins.

This receptor was obtained from a woman aged 18-35 years in good health. The sequencing sample was made of CD4+ T cells sorted from blood.

CDR3 amino acids: CASSFPGGYIDSGANVLTF. CDR3 DNA sequence: TGCGCCAGCAGCTTTCCAGGGGGCTACATTGACTCTGGGGCCAACGTCCTGACTTTC. J is TRBJ2-6 and V is TRBV5-1; TRBD1 agrees at 8 bases. With 2 bases clipped from V and 0 bases from J, the junction kept 10 bases outside the gene matches. This CDR3 is 19 amino acids long. Germline loops: CDR1 SGHRS, CDR2 YFSETQ. Full variable domain (missing parts from reference TRBV5-1 and TRBJ2-6): KAGVTQTPRYLIKTRGQQVTLSCSPISGHRSVSWYQQTPGQGLQFLFEYFSETQRNKGNFPGRFSGRQFSNSRSEMNVSTLELGDSALYLCASSFPGGYIDSGANVLTFGAGSRLTVL.